The rows below give T cell receptor beta chains drawn from one sample of a study of post-analysis software for immune sequencing data. TCRdb ran MiXCR on the PCR reads and lists one entry per CDR3 protein. The sample lists a few hundred thousand distinct CDR3 sequences; 30% to 45% were seen once. The specimen sequenced was blood. The receptors were sampled from a girl aged 10 to 17 with multiple sclerosis. CDR3s include the opening cysteine and the closing phenylalanine or tryptophan.

TRBV20-1 | CSARDLGGTWGDTQYF
TRBV3-1 | CASSLGGNYYNEQFF
TRBV12-3/TRBV12-4 | CASGSNLHEAFF
TRBV2 | CASSRVWSGPAEAFF
TRBV6-6 | CASSYRGGLRAETQYF
TRBV4-3 | CASSPGRDYYNEQFF
TRBV20-1 | CSARAGGPRETQYF
TRBV20-1 | CSARGVYTEAFF
TRBV6-1 | CASRTGTPGANVLTF
TRBV7-9 | CASGTSGNVGDQETQYF
TRBV5-6 | CASRPGSPGTDTQYF
TRBV9 | CASSVNGGEEKLFF
TRBV27 | CASSLKGANVLTF
TRBV20-1 | CSASLAGGRNEQFF
TRBV5-1 | CASSWGLSTDTQYF
TRBV20-1 | CSAGGLAGVNEQFF
TRBV7-9 | CASSLWGVTKNIQYF
TRBV6-1 | CASKPGDTSTDTQYF
TRBV12-3/TRBV12-4 | CASSFRDLPGDTEYF
TRBV20-1 | CSARDGTRVDEKLFF
TRBV6-6 | CASSTPSGSQETQYF
TRBV6-6 | CASSNAGTGAQPQHF